This passage covers 14 T cell receptor beta chains from one sample sequenced in a study of cytomegalovirus exposure and HLA in healthy donors. Both 60 Vbeta primers and 13 Jbeta primers went into the PCR. The protocol was immunoSEQ multiplex PCR, while the TCRdb copy is restricted to in-frame clones and leaves out a portion. The sample carries approximately 110,000 clones, roughly an eighth recorded once. The sequenced sample consisted of PBMCs. The receptors were sampled from a man aged 35-49 years in good health and CMV-seropositive.

This clone was counted between two and nine times. The gene calls are TRBV27 and TRBJ2-1, with 9 positions matching TRBD2. The V gene's germline CDR1 is MNHEY and CDR2 SMNVEV (reference sequence). CDR3 size: 15 residues. Trimming removed 4 bases from V and 3 bases from J; junction bases left unmatched: 4. The CDR3 nucleotides read TGTGCCAGCAGTTACTTAGCGGGAGACTACAATGAGCAGTTCTTC. It specifies CASSYLAGDYNEQFF.

The table lists this clone with a few counts. The rearrangement joins TRBV5-1 to TRBJ2-1; 11 positions agree with TRBD2. Per the germline V gene, CDR1 is SGHRS and CDR2 is YFSETQ. V was pared by 4 bases and J by 4 bases, with 13 bases of the junction left unmatched. The CDR3 runs to 18 residues. In nucleotides, the CDR3 is TGCGCCAGCAGCCGGGGACTAGCGGCCCGAGGCCCTTACAATGAGCAGTTCTTC. It codes for CASSRGLAARGPYNEQFF.

The chain has TRBV11-3 and TRBJ2-3; 15 positions agree with TRBD2. Germline trimming cut 5 bases from V and 0 bases from J; bases unmatched to any gene: 6. The germline CDR1 and CDR2 sequences are SGHNT and YENEEA. The CDR3 is made up of 18 amino acids. The CDR3 DNA is TGTGCCAGCAGCCCGGGACTAGCGGGAGGCCCTAGCACAGATACGCAGTATTTT. Its translation is CASSPGLAGGPSTDTQYF.

This rearrangement joins TRBV6-1 to TRBJ2-7; 10 bases match TRBD2. Germline V lookup: CDR1 MNHNS, CDR2 SASEGT. V gave up 4 bases and J gave up 5 bases; unmatched junction bases: 5. The CDR3 totals 14 residues. CDR3 nucleotide sequence: TGTGCCAGCAGTGGGCTTAGCGGGAGGCACGAGCAGTACTTC. Residues: CASSGLSGRHEQYF.

The chain joins TRBV10-3 to TRBJ2-1; possible D gene TRBD1, 5 bases. The CDR3 spans 11 residues. Germline V gene lookup returns CDR1 ENHRY and CDR2 SYGVKD. The ends were cut back, 11 bases at V and 9 bases at J, with 14 bases in the middle. The CDR3 sequence is CAATQGIEQFF. Written as DNA, the CDR3 is TGTGCCGCCACTCAGGGTATTGAGCAGTTCTTC.

This clone was found many times. CDR3 region: CASSLSAGYDTIYF. Written as DNA, the CDR3 is TGTGCCAGCAGTTTATCAGCGGGGTACGACACCATATATTTT. The chain links TRBV27 to TRBJ1-3; no reliable D call. This CDR3 has 14 amino acids. V was shortened by 0 bases and J by 8 bases, with 11 bases between the two germline ends. Germline V CDR1 and CDR2: MNHEY, SMNVEV (reference sequence).

This clone came up a few times. The chain recombines TRBV6-5 with TRBJ1-1; TRBD1 aligns across 9 bases. This CDR3 has 15 amino acids. Germline loops: CDR1 MNHEY, CDR2 SVGAGI. Germline trimming cut 0 bases from V and 3 bases from J; bases unmatched to any gene: 2. The CDR3 bases are TGTGCCAGCAGTTACTCACAGGGGGCTGACACTGAAGCTTTCTTT. This gives the protein CASSYSQGADTEAFF.

This clone was found a few times. The rearrangement uses TRBV6-4 and TRBJ2-1, with 8 bases lining up with TRBD2. Germline V gene data show CDR1 as MRHNA and CDR2 as SNTAGT. The CDR3 length is 17 residues. V shed 0 bases and J 5 bases; nucleotides not matched to a gene: 9. CDR3 nucleotides: TGTGCCAGCAGTGACTCGAGTCGAGGCGGGGGGAACAATGAGCAGTTCTTC. Protein sequence: CASSDSSRGGGNNEQFF.

On this clone: This CDR3 fails to terminate in the conserved phenylalanine or tryptophan, so it likely reflects a read error. The V call is TRBV4-2, the J call TRBJ2-3; 10 positions match TRBD2. The CDR3 runs 17 residues. Germline assignment: CDR1 LGHNA and CDR2 YNFKEQ. The chain's CDR3 is CARSHQASGSSADTQYV. The CDR3 nucleotides are TGTGCCAGAAGCCATCAAGCTAGCGGGAGTAGTGCAGATACGCAGTATGTT.

This chain connects TRBV30 to TRBJ2-2; TRBD2 might be the D (6 bases). V was cut by 8 bases and J by 7 bases, with 17 bases left in between. This CDR3 is built from 13 residues. Germline CDR1 GTSNPN, CDR2 SVGIG (reference sequence). The CDR3: CALRKLAFGELFF. In nucleotides, the CDR3 is TGTGCCCTTCGAAAGCTAGCGTTCGGGGAGCTGTTTTTT.

There are a few counts of this clone. This rearrangement joins TRBV10-2 to TRBJ2-7; no definite D call. From germline, CDR1 is WSHSY and CDR2 SAAADI. There are 11 residues in the CDR3. Trimming cost V 10 bases and J 4 bases, with 11 bases left between them. The CDR3 DNA reads TGCGCCACCACAGACACATACGAGCAGTACTTC. It is translated as CATTDTYEQYF.

The chain is built from TRBV11-2 and TRBJ1-2; 7 nucleotides match TRBD1. V trimming: 3 bases; J trimming: 1 base; junction bases outside the gene matches: 5. Germline CDR1 SGHAT, CDR2 FQNNGV. The CDR3 consists of 15 residues. CDR3 coding DNA: TGTGCCAGCAGCTTGGGGGACAGAATTAACTATGGCTACACCTTC. This encodes CASSLGDRINYGYTF.

This clone turned up a few times. The rearrangement joins TRBV4-3 to TRBJ1-2; D call uncertain. The CDR3 loop spans 15 amino acids. CDR1 and CDR2 from the germline V gene are LGHNA and YSLEER. V dropped 0 bases and J dropped 0 bases, with 8 bases sitting between them. CDR3 DNA: TGCGCCAGCAGCCAAGATCAGGAAGCTAACTATGGCTACACCTTC. Encoded protein: CASSQDQEANYGYTF.

The table lists this clone with a few counts. The rearrangement links TRBV7-8 to TRBJ2-7, with D possibly TRBD1 on 5 matching bases. From germline, CDR1 is SGHVS and CDR2 FQNEAQ. The CDR3 sequence is 14 residues long. V lost 7 bases to trimming and J lost 6 bases, with 19 bases between them. CDR3 coding DNA: TGTGCCAGCACCGCTGGGGCCCGGATGGGCGAGCAGTACTTC. Translated: CASTAGARMGEQYF. The whole variable domain, remainder taken from reference TRBV7-8 and TRBJ2-7, is GAGVSQSPRYKVAKRGQDVALRCDPISGHVSLFWYQQALGQGPEFLTYFQNEAQLDKSGLPSDRFFAERPEGSVSTLKIQRTQQEDSAVYLCASTAGARMGEQYFGPGTRLTVT.